The sequence of this T cell receptor beta chain was determined in a study of T cells in localized non-small cell lung cancer. General study points: Appearing in adjacent lung were a median 57 of the top 100 tumor clones.

As regards this clone: Its antigen remains unknown.

The repertoire was sequenced with immunoSEQ multiplex PCR; TCRdb's copy has only in-frame clones and lacks some. The table lists some 30,000 clones, around 73% of them singletons. Germline V gene sequence: CDR1 MNHNS, CDR2 SASEGT. With 5 bases removed from V and 2 bases from J, the gap between germline ends came to 10 bases. This CDR3 comprises 14 residues. The input for sequencing was peripheral blood, taken before any cancer treatment. The V call is TRBV6-1, the J call TRBJ1-5; D perhaps matches TRBD1 (6 bases). This sequence was found in a male donor aged 60 or over with stage II squamous cell lung carcinoma. In DNA form, the CDR3 reads TGTGCCAGCAGTTTAGGGGGAGGCAATCAGCCCCAGCATTTT. Translated: CASSLGGGNQPQHF.